The T cell receptor (beta chain) under discussion was sequenced for a study of T cell responses to AZD1222 COVID-19 vaccine. With 2 bases removed from V and 4 bases from J, the gap between germline ends came to 12 bases. There are 14 residues in the CDR3. Per germline, CDR1 SGHDT and CDR2 YYEEEE. Profiled with immunoSEQ multiplex PCR; TCRdb holds only in-frame clones, not every one. The sample has roughly 180,000 clones, almost 90% seen once. J is TRBJ1-2 and V is TRBV5-6; unclear D gene. The sample was peripheral blood, taken on day 0 of AZD1222 vaccination. The source is an adult in good health. CDR3 sequence reads: CASSFLLRGYGYTF. The CDR3 bases are TGTGCCAGCAGCTTTCTATTACGGGGCTATGGCTACACCTTC. Full variable domain (missing parts from reference TRBV5-6 and TRBJ1-2): DAGVTQSPTHLIKTRGQQVTLRCSPKSGHDTVSWYQQALGQGPQFIFQYYEEEERQRGNFPDRFSGHQFPNYSSELNVNALLLGDSALYLCASSFLLRGYGYTFGSGTRLTVV.